The 31 T cell receptor beta chains listed next were all sequenced from one sample in a study of CD8 T cells in Susac syndrome. RNA amounts of roughly 0.45 to 1 ug underwent reverse transcription with random hexamers. One entry per CDR3 protein, called by TCRdb with MiXCR from the immunoSEQ multiplex PCR reads. The sample has 250,000 to 300,000 distinct CDR3 sequences; about 85% are singletons. Sequencing was done on a sample of CD8+ T cells from PBMCs. These receptors all come from a human donor with multiple sclerosis.

The rearrangement joins TRBV6-1 to TRBJ2-7; 10 bases are a match to TRBD1. V gave up 2 bases and J gave up 4 bases; unmatched junction bases: 5. The CDR3 sequence is 15 residues long. Germline lookup yields CDR1 MNHNS and CDR2 SASEGT. CDR3 region: CASSELGQGRYEQYF. The CDR3 nucleotides are TGTGCCAGCAGTGAATTGGGACAGGGGAGGTACGAGCAGTACTTC.

V usage is TRBV27 and J usage is TRBJ2-2; 10 nucleotides align to TRBD2. The length of the CDR3 is 16 residues. Germline CDR1 and CDR2: MNHEY and SMNVEV (reference sequence). V was pared by 5 bases and J by 4 bases, with 7 bases of the junction left unmatched. For the CDR3, the DNA is TGTGCCAGCAGTGAAATAGAGCGGGAGGGCACCGGGGAGCTGTTTTTT. This gives the protein CASSEIEREGTGELFF.

This clonotype was detected only a few times. The rearrangement links TRBV27 to TRBJ1-1, with unresolved D. V lost 1 base and J 1 base, leaving 10 bases between the germline ends. The CDR3 totals 15 residues. Germline-derived CDR1 and CDR2 are MNHEY and SMNVEV (reference sequence). The CDR3 sequence: CASSLFNSPNTEAFF. The CDR3 DNA follows: TGTGCCAGCAGTTTATTTAATTCTCCGAACACTGAAGCTTTCTTT.

V and J are TRBV2 and TRBJ2-7; unclear D gene. Trimming cost V 3 bases and J 2 bases, with 23 bases left between them. CDR1 is SNHLY, CDR2 FYNNEI, per germline. The CDR3 runs 18 residues. CDR3 in DNA: TGTGCCAGCAGTGACCGCAATCCTATTACTCACGAACCCTACGAGCAGTACTTC. It specifies CASSDRNPITHEPYEQYF.

The chain carries TRBV15 and TRBJ2-3; TRBD2 matches 8 bases. The germline V gene has CDR1 LNHNV and CDR2 YYDKDF (reference sequence). V trimming: 3 bases; J trimming: 2 bases; junction bases outside the gene matches: 4. The CDR3 sequence is 15 residues long. The CDR3 nucleotides are TGTGCCACCAGCAGGGGGCGGGGGGTCACAGATACGCAGTATTTT. It encodes CATSRGRGVTDTQYF.

The chain carries TRBV12-3 or TRBV12-4 and TRBJ1-5; 9 bases map to TRBD1. This CDR3 region has 16 residues. J lost 0 bases, V lost 7 bases, and 7 bases had no gene match. This CDR3 reads CASTTGTGTSNQPQHF. The DNA of the CDR3 is TGTGCCAGCACTACCGGGACAGGGACTAGCAATCAGCCCCAGCATTTT.

The rearrangement uses TRBV7-2 and TRBJ2-7; 7 nucleotides line up with TRBD1. The CDR3 runs to 15 residues. The V segment lost 5 bases and the J segment 2 bases; nucleotides outside the gene matches: 9. Germline V gene sequence: CDR1 SGHTA, CDR2 FQGNSA. The CDR3: CASSVNGGQAYEQYF. CDR3 in DNA: TGTGCCAGCAGCGTGAACGGCGGACAGGCCTACGAGCAGTACTTC.

This sequence joins TRBV12-5 and TRBJ2-5, with a tentative D call TRBD2 (6 bases). The CDR3 has 15 amino acids. The V end lost 1 base, the J end lost 1 base, and 10 bases lay between the germline ends. The V gene's germline CDR1 is LGHNT and CDR2 FRNRAP. CDR3 loop: CASGLGEAAQETQYF. CDR3 coding DNA: TGTGCTAGTGGTTTGGGGGAGGCGGCCCAAGAGACCCAGTACTTC.

The V call is TRBV12-3 or TRBV12-4, the J call TRBJ1-5; D is undetermined. V lost 2 bases, J lost 5 bases, and 10 bases lay in between. There are 14 residues in the CDR3. The CDR3 region is CASSLHGTDQPQHF. The CDR3 region has the DNA TGTGCCAGCAGTTTACATGGAACTGATCAGCCCCAGCATTTT.

The rearrangement joins TRBV30 to TRBJ2-7, with D perhaps matching TRBD1 (6 bases). Trimming left V 0 bases short and J 1 base short, with 10 bases between. This CDR3 region has 14 residues. Germline assignment: CDR1 GTSNPN and CDR2 SVGIG (reference sequence). The CDR3 nucleotides read TGTGCCTGGAGTGTATCTGGGACATCCTACGAGCAGTACTTC. Protein sequence: CAWSVSGTSYEQYF.

This clonotype has only a few counts. J is TRBJ2-1 and V is TRBV14, with a tentative D call TRBD1 (6 bases). V lost 3 bases, J lost 6 bases, and 15 bases lay in between. The CDR3 is made up of 15 amino acids. Germline values: CDR1 SGHDN, CDR2 FVKESK. CDR3 sequence reads: CASSQGASWVNEQFF. In DNA, the CDR3 is TGTGCCAGCAGCCAGGGGGCGTCTTGGGTCAATGAGCAGTTCTTC.

The chain is built from TRBV27 and TRBJ2-3; D is tentatively TRBD1 or TRBD2 (5 bases each). Germline CDR1 reads MNHEY; CDR2 reads SMNVEV (reference sequence). This CDR3 is built from 16 residues. V was cut by 6 bases and J by 2 bases, with 18 bases left in between. CDR3 residues: CASSPLGTLNTDTQYF. CDR3 DNA: TGTGCCAGCAGCCCCCTCGGGACCCTCAACACAGATACGCAGTATTTT.

V usage is TRBV29-1 and J usage is TRBJ1-1; D not certain. Germline CDR1 is SQVTM and CDR2 is ANQGSEA. Trimming cost V 3 bases and J 6 bases, with 20 bases left between them. The CDR3 spans 15 residues. The CDR3: CSVDPARGRYAEAFF. The CDR3 coding sequence is TGCAGCGTTGACCCAGCAAGAGGGCGTTACGCTGAAGCTTTCTTT.

This clonotype has only one observation. This chain links TRBV29-1 with TRBJ2-7, with D perhaps matching TRBD1 (5 bases). The germline V gene encodes CDR1 SQVTM and CDR2 ANQGSEA. V was cut by 7 bases and J by 3 bases, with 16 bases left in between. CDR3 length equals 13 residues. Here the CDR3 reads CSASDRRGYEQYF. The CDR3 bases are TGCAGCGCCTCAGACAGACGAGGCTACGAGCAGTACTTC.

This clonotype was recorded once. The chain is built from TRBV14 and TRBJ2-7; no definite D call. The germline gives CDR1 SGHDN, CDR2 FVKESK. The CDR3 sequence is 12 residues long. The germline V and J ends were trimmed by 1 base and 5 bases, with 6 bases remaining between them. CDR3 in amino acids: CASSQVGHEQYF. The CDR3 DNA reads TGTGCCAGCAGCCAAGTTGGGCACGAGCAGTACTTC.

The chain joins TRBV2 to TRBJ2-1; 7 bases line up with TRBD2. The J segment lost 8 bases and the V segment lost 7 bases, leaving 11 bases of the junction unmatched. Germline lookup yields CDR1 SNHLY and CDR2 FYNNEI. This CDR3 spans 14 amino acids. The CDR3 reads CASNAGEGWDEQFF. DNA of the CDR3: TGTGCCAGCAATGCGGGAGAGGGTTGGGATGAGCAGTTCTTC.

The chain carries TRBV28 and TRBJ1-4; D remains ambiguous. This CDR3 region has 14 residues. Looked up from germline, CDR1 is MDHEN and CDR2 is SYDVKM. V was clipped by 6 bases and J by 8 bases, with 16 bases between them. The CDR3 DNA follows: TGTGCCAGCAGCCGGCGATTTGGTAACGAAAAACTGTTTTTT. It codes for CASSRRFGNEKLFF.

The rearrangement links TRBV9 to TRBJ1-2; D is possibly TRBD1 (5 bases). Trimming took off 9 bases at V and 5 bases at J, with 14 bases between the two ends. CDR1 and CDR2 from the germline V gene are SGDLS and YYNGEE. The CDR3 consists of 12 residues. The CDR3 protein is CATRDGKYGYTF. DNA for the CDR3: TGTGCCACCAGGGACGGAAAATATGGCTACACCTTC.

This clonotype was seen a single time. The chain has TRBV12-3 or TRBV12-4 and TRBJ1-1, with D possibly being TRBD1 (6 bases). V lost 4 bases to trimming and J lost 10 bases, with 25 bases between them. The CDR3 sequence is 16 residues long. The CDR3 is CASSSSGTTTKEGAFF. The CDR3 bases are TGTGCCAGCAGTTCGTCCGGGACAACTACTAAAGAGGGAGCTTTCTTT.

The genes are TRBV28 and TRBJ2-2, with D perhaps TRBD2 (6 bases). Trimming removed 3 bases from V and 4 bases from J, with 9 bases in between. The V gene's germline CDR1 is MDHEN and CDR2 SYDVKM. The CDR3 sequence is 14 residues long. DNA for the CDR3: TGTGCCAGCAGTTTCCTAGCGAGCACCGGGGAGCTGTTTTTT. Its protein product is CASSFLASTGELFF.

As regards this clonotype: The junction and the germline gene differ at one end; a read error may be behind it. J is TRBJ2-5 and V is TRBV2; D unresolved. There are 17 residues in the CDR3. Germline V gene data show CDR1 as SNHLY and CDR2 as FYNNEI. The CDR3 sequence: CAGRLRAENGPYETQYF. In DNA form, the CDR3 reads TGTGCCGGCAGGCTACGGGCGGAAAACGGACCATACGAGACCCAGTACTTC.

The chain carries TRBV19 and TRBJ2-1; no definite D call. The CDR3 length is 16 residues. Germline CDR1 is LNHDA and CDR2 is SQIVND (reference sequence). The ends were cut back, 0 bases at V and 9 bases at J, with 18 bases in the middle. CDR3 bases: TGTGCCAGTAGTATAGATACCCTCTCTTCTAGGATTGAGCAGTTCTTC. Translated: CASSIDTLSSRIEQFF.

The chain couples TRBV28 to TRBJ1-2, with 8 bases matching TRBD1. The CDR3 consists of 15 residues. J lost 8 bases, V lost 1 base, and 9 bases had no gene match. The germline CDR1 and CDR2 sequences are MDHEN and SYDVKM. The CDR3 DNA sequence: TGTGCCAGCAGTTTATTAAACAGGGGGGATATGGGCTACACCTTC. This encodes CASSLLNRGDMGYTF.

The chain has TRBV14 and TRBJ2-3; 8 bases line up with TRBD2. The V gene end was trimmed by 2 bases and the J gene end by 6 bases; junction bases not matched to a gene: 7. CDR3 length equals 15 residues. Germline lookup yields CDR1 SGHDN and CDR2 FVKESK. The chain's CDR3 is CASSQLGTRPDTQYF. The CDR3, as DNA: TGTGCCAGCAGCCAACTCGGGACTAGACCTGATACGCAGTATTTT.

The table lists this clonotype with a few counts. The chain combines TRBV2 with TRBJ2-7; D is unclear. This CDR3 region has 12 residues. Germline V gene sequence: CDR1 SNHLY, CDR2 FYNNEI. V was trimmed by 7 bases and J by 4 bases, leaving 11 bases between them. The DNA for the CDR3 is TGTGCCAGCATAGGCTCCCTTTACGAGCAGTACTTC. Translation gives CASIGSLYEQYF.

This clonotype was picked up a small number of times. In DNA form, the CDR3 reads TGTGCCAGCAGCTTATTCGGACCTTCCTACGAGCAGTACTTC. This codes for CASSLFGPSYEQYF. The J gene is TRBJ2-7, the V gene TRBV11-2, with D unresolved. V was shortened by 2 bases and J by 1 base, with 9 bases between the two germline ends. This CDR3 is 14 amino acids long. Germline V CDR1 and CDR2: SGHAT, FQNNGV.

V gene TRBV28 combines with J gene TRBJ2-3; TRBD2 agrees at 15 bases. The ends lost 0 bases at V and 6 bases at J; junction bases unmatched: 7. This CDR3 contains 18 residues. Germline CDR1 reads MDHEN; CDR2 reads SYDVKM. The CDR3, as DNA: TGTGCCAGCAGTTTATGGGGACTAGCGGGAGGTATGACCGATACGCAGTATTTT. Protein: CASSLWGLAGGMTDTQYF.

J is TRBJ2-7 and V is TRBV9; unclear D gene. Deletions cut 0 bases from V and 2 bases from J, with 9 bases between. CDR3 length: 14 amino acids. From germline, CDR1 is SGDLS and CDR2 YYNGEE. CDR3 bases: TGTGCCAGCAGCGTAGCGGATGGCCCCTACGAGCAGTACTTC. It is translated as CASSVADGPYEQYF.

The V gene is TRBV4-1, the J gene TRBJ2-1, with 9 bases identical to TRBD2. V trimming: 0 bases; J trimming: 0 bases; junction bases outside the gene matches: 3. CDR1 is MGHRA and CDR2 is YSYEKL in the germline V gene. This CDR3 contains 17 residues. CDR3 DNA: TGCGCCAGCAGCCAAGAGGGCGGGAGGGCCTCCTACAATGAGCAGTTCTTC. Residues: CASSQEGGRASYNEQFF.

The chain carries TRBV7-9 and TRBJ2-5, with 7 bases aligning to TRBD1. V shed 4 bases and J 0 bases; nucleotides not matched to a gene: 8. CDR3 length: 16 residues. The germline CDR1 and CDR2 sequences are SEHNR and FQNEAQ (reference sequence). The CDR3 DNA reads TGTGCCAGCAGCTCTCGTTTACAGGGGTACCAAGAGACCCAGTACTTC. Its translation: CASSSRLQGYQETQYF.

The V and J genes are TRBV9 and TRBJ2-7; a weak D match, TRBD2 (6 bases). Germline loops: CDR1 SGDLS, CDR2 YYNGEE. Between the trimmed V and J ends, which lost 4 bases and 5 bases, there was a span of 13 bases. The CDR3 consists of 13 residues. The CDR3 DNA reads as TGTGCCAGCAGCCGCGGGACCGTCCACGAGCAGTACTTC. Translation: CASSRGTVHEQYF. The whole variable domain, remainder taken from reference TRBV9 and TRBJ2-7, is DSGVTQTPKHLITATGQRVTLRCSPRSGDLSVYWYQQSLDQGLQFLIQYYNGEERAKGNILERFSAQQFPDLHSELNLSSLELGDSALYFCASSRGTVHEQYFGPGTRLTVT.